One and the same sample provided the 2 T cell receptor beta chains below, sequenced in a study of blood T cell repertoires in COVID-19. Repertoires were generated with immunoSEQ multiplex PCR, while TCRdb's copy carries only in-frame clones and drops some. The table lists approximately 300,000 clones, 65% to 90% of them singletons. The source material was PBMCs or T cells enriched from blood (not recorded which). The source is a woman between 18 and 30 years old who had recovered from COVID-19.

This clone was detected once. This chain joins TRBV4-2 and TRBJ2-7; D is perhaps TRBD1 (5 bases). The germline gives CDR1 LGHNA, CDR2 YNFKEQ. The V end lost 0 bases, the J end lost 4 bases, and 10 bases lay between the germline ends. The CDR3 length is 14 residues. CDR3 sequence: CASSQDRGSYEQYF. CDR3 in DNA: TGTGCCAGCAGCCAAGATAGGGGATCTTACGAGCAGTACTTC.

The V call is TRBV7-2, the J call TRBJ2-3; D perhaps matches TRBD1 (6 bases). Per the germline V gene, CDR1 is SGHTA and CDR2 is FQGNSA. The CDR3 is made up of 14 amino acids. Trimming shortened V by 2 bases and J by 4 bases, and 10 bases separated the two germline ends. CDR3 DNA sequence: TGTGCCAGCAGCTTAATAGGGGGTTCAGATACGCAGTATTTT. Its protein product is CASSLIGGSDTQYF.